Below are 8 T cell receptor beta chains sequenced from a single sample in a study of blood T cell repertoires in COVID-19. The table came from immunoSEQ multiplex PCR; TCRdb's copy has only in-frame clones and leaves some out. Here the sample spans about 270,000 clones, 85% to 95% being singletons. Sequenced sample: PBMCs or T cells enriched from blood (not recorded which). These receptors originate from a man aged 35 to 55 who had been exposed to COVID-19.

The chain has TRBV5-5 and TRBJ2-7; 14 bases agree with TRBD2. CDR3 size: 15 residues. J lost 2 bases, V lost 4 bases, and 2 bases had no gene match. In germline, CDR1 is SGHKS, CDR2 YYEKEE (reference sequence). This CDR3 is CASSRGLAGAYEQYF. CDR3 nucleotides: TGTGCCAGCAGCAGGGGACTAGCGGGGGCCTACGAGCAGTACTTC.

The gene calls are TRBV28 and TRBJ1-5; 9 bases line up with TRBD1. The V gene's germline CDR1 is MDHEN and CDR2 SYDVKM. V lost 6 bases and J lost 3; bases outside the gene matches: 12. There are 17 residues in the CDR3. The CDR3 DNA is TGTGCCAGCAGCCCTCCATCCGGGACAGGGTTCAATCAGCCCCAGCATTTT. Residues: CASSPPSGTGFNQPQHF.

The V call is TRBV28, the J call TRBJ1-1, with D possibly TRBD1 on 5 matching bases. V lost 2 bases to trimming and J lost 2 bases, with 9 bases between them. This CDR3 contains 14 residues. From germline, CDR1 is MDHEN and CDR2 SYDVKM. The CDR3 sequence is CASSLGRGNTEAFF. CDR3 in DNA: TGTGCCAGCAGTTTAGGGAGGGGTAACACTGAAGCTTTCTTT.

The chain joins TRBV12-5 to TRBJ2-1, with a tentative D call TRBD1 (6 bases). This CDR3 contains 13 residues. V was shortened by 5 bases and J by 7 bases, with 12 bases between the two germline ends. Germline lookup yields CDR1 LGHNT and CDR2 FRNRAP. The CDR3: CASGLTGLNEQFF. The CDR3 DNA follows: TGTGCTAGTGGTCTTACAGGGTTGAATGAGCAGTTCTTC.

This chain connects TRBV19 to TRBJ2-7; tentative D call: TRBD2 (5 bases). The CDR3 is made up of 15 amino acids. The germline gives CDR1 LNHDA, CDR2 SQIVND (reference sequence). Trimming stripped 5 bases from V and 2 bases from J, with 16 bases between. CDR3 DNA: TGTGCCAGTAGTCCGTCTCCCGGGAATCCCTACGAGCAGTACTTC. It specifies CASSPSPGNPYEQYF.

The DNA for the CDR3 is TGTGCCAGCAGCCTGGGGGGTAGCGGGAGGGAGACCCAGTACTTC. Its translation is CASSLGGSGRETQYF. The genes are TRBV28 and TRBJ2-5; 10 bases are shared with TRBD2. The CDR3 is made up of 15 amino acids. The germline CDR1 and CDR2 sequences are MDHEN and SYDVKM. Unmatched junction bases numbered 9, after V lost 6 bases and J lost 5 bases.

The chain has TRBV5-4 and TRBJ2-5; TRBD2 matches 9 bases. Unmatched junction bases numbered 6, after V lost 4 bases and J lost 5 bases. The CDR3 has 14 residues. Germline values: CDR1 SGHNT, CDR2 YYREEE (reference sequence). The CDR3 coding sequence is TGTGCCAGCAGCGGGCGGGGGGGCGTGGAGACCCAGTACTTC. This encodes CASSGRGGVETQYF.

This sequence joins TRBV7-2 and TRBJ1-1; the match to TRBD1 covers 10 bases. Germline V lookup: CDR1 SGHTA, CDR2 FQGNSA. The CDR3 totals 14 residues. Trimming removed 4 bases from V and 6 bases from J; junction bases left unmatched: 5. The CDR3 DNA reads TGTGCCAGCAGCTCGGGACAGGGGTCTGCTGAAGCTTTCTTT. As protein: CASSSGQGSAEAFF.